Following are 22 T cell receptor beta chains from one sample sequenced in a study of human T cells and chemical hapten exposure. Using its own MiXCR run on the RACE reads, TCRdb lists one record per CDR3 protein. The sample lists 95,000 to 100,000 distinct CDR3 sequences, about an eighth occurring once. The time point was: patch test 1, 2 weeks after DPC sensitization. As to treatment: therapeutic diphenylcyclopropenone sensitization with weekly scalp DPC. The sequences come from whole blood, collected in connection with sensitization to the hapten diphenylcyclopropenone (DPC). Receptor source: a woman between 40 and 50 years old with alopecia areata. Some clones in this sample may be carry-over from other donors' samples.

This clonotype occurred a few times. The CDR3 sequence is CASLRGETQYF. The CDR3, as DNA: TGTGCCAGTCTACGAGGCGAGACCCAGTACTTC. This chain connects TRBV6-2 or TRBV6-3 to TRBJ2-5; D remains unclear. Trimming shortened V by 9 bases and J by 5 bases, and 10 bases separated the two germline ends. The CDR3 spans 11 residues. CDR1 MNHEY and CDR2 SVGEGT come from the germline V gene.

This clonotype occurred many times. J is TRBJ2-7 and V is TRBV6-2 or TRBV6-3; perhaps D is TRBD1 or TRBD2 (5 bases each). In germline, CDR1 is MNHEY, CDR2 SVGEGT. The CDR3 has 16 amino acids. Deletions cut 7 bases from V and 0 bases from J, with 19 bases between. In nucleotides, the CDR3 is TGTGCCAGCACCTTCAGGACCGGGACGGTCTCCTACGAGCAGTACTTC. Its protein is CASTFRTGTVSYEQYF.

At least ten counts were recorded for this clonotype. The rearrangement uses TRBV15 and TRBJ1-5; D is perhaps TRBD1 (5 bases). This CDR3 comprises 15 residues. Germline V gives CDR1 LNHNV, CDR2 YYDKDF (reference sequence). V was trimmed by 5 bases and J by 2 bases, leaving 13 bases between them. The CDR3 reads CATSAGLEGNQPQHF. The CDR3 DNA follows: TGTGCCACCAGCGCAGGGTTGGAAGGCAATCAGCCCCAGCATTTT.

This clonotype was counted ten times or more. The rearrangement links TRBV27 to TRBJ1-1; the match to TRBD1 covers 8 bases. J gave up 5 bases and V 6 bases, and 8 bases lay outside the gene matches. Germline CDR1 is MNHEY and CDR2 is SMNVEV (reference sequence). The CDR3 is 14 residues long. CDR3 coding DNA: TGTGCCAGCAGACCCGGGACAGGTGAGACTGAAGCTTTCTTT. It encodes CASRPGTGETEAFF.

In this sample, this clonotype turned up many times. V and J are TRBV6-6 and TRBJ1-2; D is uncertain. This CDR3 contains 13 residues. Germline CDR1 and CDR2: MNHNY and SVGAGI (reference sequence). Trimming took off 5 bases at V and 4 bases at J, with 11 bases between the two ends. CDR3 sequence reads: CASSPTSPYGYTF. The CDR3 DNA is TGTGCCAGCAGTCCTACGTCTCCCTATGGCTACACCTTC.

This chain connects TRBV19 to TRBJ1-2; D is possibly TRBD1 (5 bases). The germline gives CDR1 LNHDA, CDR2 SQIVND (reference sequence). CDR3 size: 15 residues. The germline V and J ends were trimmed by 4 bases and 1 base, with 13 bases remaining between them. CDR3 in amino acids: CASSTSGEVNYGYTF. Written as DNA, the CDR3 is TGTGCCAGTAGTACCTCGGGGGAGGTTAACTATGGCTACACCTTC.

This clonotype occurred many times. The chain couples TRBV28 to TRBJ2-5, with 9 bases aligning to TRBD1. CDR1 is MDHEN and CDR2 is SYDVKM in the germline V gene. CDR3 size: 12 residues. The trim removed 9 bases at V and 4 bases at J, leaving 3 bases unmatched. CDR3 in amino acids: CASQTGGETQYF. The CDR3 DNA sequence: TGTGCCAGTCAGACAGGGGGAGAGACCCAGTACTTC.

In its sample, this clonotype was seen many times. Mismatch with germline at one junction end may stem from a read error. The J gene is TRBJ2-5, the V gene TRBV4-2; no reliable D call. Germline CDR1 reads LGHNA; CDR2 reads YNFKEQ. The CDR3 length is 10 residues. The CDR3 reads CASGQETQYF. The CDR3 region has the DNA TGTGCCAGCGGCCAAGAGACCCAGTACTTC.

V and J are TRBV6-2 or TRBV6-3 and TRBJ1-1, with TRBD1 identical over 9 bases. V shed 4 bases, J shed 5 bases, and the junction held 5 bases outside the gene matches. This CDR3 is built from 14 residues. Germline CDR1 reads MNHEY; CDR2 reads SVGEGT. CDR3 sequence reads: CASSSTGGWTEAFF. Written as DNA, the CDR3 is TGTGCCAGCAGTTCGACAGGGGGTTGGACTGAAGCTTTCTTT.

This clonotype was seen a handful of times. The V and J genes are TRBV28 and TRBJ2-7, with TRBD2 matching 13 bases. V was pared by 4 bases and J by 1 base, with 4 bases of the junction left unmatched. This CDR3 region has 16 residues. CDR1 and CDR2 from the germline V gene are MDHEN and SYDVKM. In DNA, the CDR3 is TGTGCCAGCAGTTCCACGACTAGCGGGAGGTCCTACGAGCAGTACTTC. Protein sequence: CASSSTTSGRSYEQYF.

This clonotype appeared many times. In nucleotides, the CDR3 is TGTGCCAGTCATCAATCCGGTTCCCCTCAGTTCTTC. It yields the protein CASHQSGSPQFF. The chain combines TRBV28 with TRBJ2-1; D remains unclear. This CDR3 has 12 amino acids. Germline V gene data show CDR1 as MDHEN and CDR2 as SYDVKM. Trimming removed 9 bases from V and 13 bases from J, with 19 bases in between.

This clonotype showed up just a few times. The chain has TRBV4-3 and TRBJ2-7; D not resolved. This CDR3 is built from 13 residues. Looked up from germline, CDR1 is LGHNA and CDR2 is YSLEER. Deletions cut 3 bases from V and 6 bases from J, with 12 bases between. The CDR3 spells CASSHDGNGEQYF. DNA of the CDR3: TGCGCCAGCAGCCACGATGGCAACGGCGAGCAGTACTTC.

This clonotype appeared a few times. The chain carries TRBV20-1 and TRBJ1-5; TRBD1 matches at 9 bases. CDR3 length: 18 amino acids. V trimming: 1 base; J trimming: 7 bases; junction bases outside the gene matches: 17. Germline loops: CDR1 DFQATT, CDR2 SNEGSKA (reference sequence). The CDR3 DNA is TGCAGTGCTAGAGTCACACCGCAACTTACAGGGGGCGGACAGCCCCAGCATTTT. Protein product: CSARVTPQLTGGGQPQHF.

This clonotype came up many times. The rearrangement links TRBV5-5 to TRBJ2-3; D unresolved. Germline CDR1 and CDR2: SGHKS and YYEKEE (reference sequence). Deletions cut 1 base from V and 4 bases from J, with 4 bases between. The CDR3 has 12 amino acids. CDR3 sequence: CASSLSADTQYF. For the CDR3, the DNA is TGTGCCAGCAGCTTGAGCGCAGATACGCAGTATTTT.

Ten or more counts support this clonotype. This rearrangement joins TRBV9 to TRBJ2-3; the match to TRBD2 covers 7 bases. CDR3 length: 16 amino acids. The V and J ends lost 4 bases and 1 base, in that order; junction bases with no gene match: 9. Germline-derived CDR1 and CDR2 are SGDLS and YYNGEE. The DNA of the CDR3 is TGTGCCAGCAGCTTTGGAACTAGCGCAGGCACAGATACGCAGTATTTT. The encoded protein is CASSFGTSAGTDTQYF. The variable domain in full, completed from reference TRBV9 and TRBJ2-3, reads DSGVTQTPKHLITATGQRVTLRCSPRSGDLSVYWYQQSLDQGLQFLIQYYNGEERAKGNILERFSAQQFPDLHSELNLSSLELGDSALYFCASSFGTSAGTDTQYFGPGTRLTVL.

This clonotype was observed many times. This chain connects TRBV28 to TRBJ2-7; the D is unclear. This CDR3 is built from 15 residues. Germline CDR1 MDHEN, CDR2 SYDVKM. Trimming stripped 2 bases from V and 0 bases from J, with 11 bases between. CDR3 region: CASSLAGRSSYEQYF. For the CDR3, the DNA is TGTGCCAGCAGTTTAGCAGGACGGAGCTCCTACGAGCAGTACTTC.

This clonotype came up a few times. The chain carries TRBV13 and TRBJ2-3; 7 bases match TRBD2. Trimming cost V 5 bases and J 1 base; bases outside gene matches: 15. The length of the CDR3 is 18 residues. Germline assignment: CDR1 PRHDT and CDR2 FYEKMQ (reference sequence). The CDR3, as DNA: TGTGCCAGCAGCCCCCCCATCCGGACTAGGCGACGCACAGATACGCAGTATTTT. Residues: CASSPPIRTRRRTDTQYF.

This clonotype came up a few times. The gene calls are TRBV28 and TRBJ2-5; 11 bases are a match to TRBD2. The V segment lost 4 bases and the J segment 5 bases; nucleotides outside the gene matches: 3. The CDR3 contains 14 residues. Germline values: CDR1 MDHEN, CDR2 SYDVKM. CDR3 sequence: CASSSTSGEETQYF. CDR3 bases: TGTGCCAGCAGTTCGACTAGCGGGGAGGAGACCCAGTACTTC.

This clonotype has only a few counts. The chain links TRBV5-6 to TRBJ2-2, with D possibly matching TRBD2 (5 bases). This CDR3 has 14 residues. V was trimmed by 1 base and J by 4 bases, leaving 8 bases between them. Looked up from germline, CDR1 is SGHDT and CDR2 is YYEEEE. This CDR3 reads CASSLTGFTGELFF. CDR3 nucleotide sequence: TGTGCCAGCAGCTTGACGGGATTCACCGGGGAGCTGTTTTTT.

In its sample, this clonotype was seen a few times. The chain combines TRBV19 with TRBJ2-1, with D unresolved. CDR3 length equals 21 residues. V was cut by 5 bases and J by 0 bases, with 29 bases left in between. CDR1 LNHDA and CDR2 SQIVND come from the germline V gene (reference sequence). The CDR3 loop reads CASSRRFGPARHQRSYNEQFF. The CDR3, as DNA: TGTGCCAGTAGTCGACGGTTCGGACCCGCCCGCCACCAACGCTCCTACAATGAGCAGTTCTTC.

This clonotype was found a few times. The chain links TRBV9 to TRBJ2-5, with D uncertain. The CDR3 covers 15 residues. The V and J ends lost 4 bases and 1 base respectively, with 14 bases between them. The V gene's germline CDR1 is SGDLS and CDR2 YYNGEE. CDR3 DNA: TGTGCCAGCAGCCGAATATCGGTCGGCCAAGAGACCCAGTACTTC. Translating it yields CASSRISVGQETQYF. The entire variable domain, with the rest obtained from reference TRBV9 and TRBJ2-5, is as follows: DSGVTQTPKHLITATGQRVTLRCSPRSGDLSVYWYQQSLDQGLQFLIQYYNGEERAKGNILERFSAQQFPDLHSELNLSSLELGDSALYFCASSRISVGQETQYFGPGTRLLVL.

This clonotype showed up many times. This chain uses TRBV9 with TRBJ1-1; maybe TRBD1 (5 bases). The germline CDR1 and CDR2 sequences are SGDLS and YYNGEE. Between the trimmed V and J ends, which lost 0 bases and 2 bases, there was a span of 11 bases. CDR3 length: 15 residues. The CDR3 region has the DNA TGTGCCAGCAGCGTAGCCTTAGGGGCTAACACTGAAGCTTTCTTT. Residues: CASSVALGANTEAFF.